The 4 T cell receptor beta chains presented below share a single source sample, sequenced in a study of blood T cell repertoires in COVID-19. TCRdb's table, derived via immunoSEQ multiplex PCR, lists solely in-frame clones and lacks some. The table includes 35,000 to 45,000 clones, approximately 91% detected once. Sequenced: peripheral blood. All receptors come from a man between 60 and 70 years old with active COVID-19.

The table lists this clone with a few counts. CDR3 nucleotides: TGTGCCACCAGCAGAGAGAGTAGCGGGAGATCCTACAATGAGCAGTTCTTC. As protein: CATSRESSGRSYNEQFF. The gene calls are TRBV15 and TRBJ2-1, with TRBD2 matching 9 bases. The V segment lost 0 bases and the J segment 1 base; nucleotides outside the gene matches: 4. The CDR3 runs to 17 residues. The V gene's germline CDR1 is LNHNV and CDR2 YYDKDF (reference sequence). Combining the CDR3 with reference TRBV15 and TRBJ2-1 gives the whole variable domain DAMVIQNPRYQVTQFGKPVTLSCSQTLNHNVMYWYQQKSSQAPKLLFHYYDKDFNNEADTPDNFQSRRPNTSFCFLDIRSPGLGDTAMYLCATSRESSGRSYNEQFFGPGTRLTVL.

The chain joins TRBV4-1 to TRBJ2-1; perhaps TRBD1 as D (5 bases). CDR1 is MGHRA and CDR2 is YSYEKL in the germline V gene. Between the trimmed V and J ends, which lost 0 bases and 10 bases, there was a span of 19 bases. The CDR3 contains 16 residues. As DNA, the CDR3 is TGCGCCAGCAGCCAAGAAAGGGGTGGTATCTTCAAGGAGCAGTTCTTC. This codes for CASSQERGGIFKEQFF.

J is TRBJ2-7 and V is TRBV3-1 (or the pseudogene TRBV3-2); 8 bases map to TRBD1. Germline CDR1 reads LGHDT; CDR2 reads YNNKEL (reference sequence). The CDR3 runs to 13 residues. The trim removed 0 bases at V and 12 bases at J, leaving 7 bases unmatched. The CDR3 reads CASSQDPGQGPYF. Here the CDR3 DNA reads TGTGCCAGCAGCCAAGATCCCGGACAGGGTCCGTACTTC.

The chain recombines TRBV12-3 or TRBV12-4 with TRBJ1-2; D remains ambiguous. CDR3 length: 13 amino acids. Trimming took 2 bases from V and 4 from J, leaving 8 bases between them. Here the CDR3 DNA reads TGTGCCAGCAGTTTAACGGGATCCTATGGCTACACCTTC. Translation gives CASSLTGSYGYTF.